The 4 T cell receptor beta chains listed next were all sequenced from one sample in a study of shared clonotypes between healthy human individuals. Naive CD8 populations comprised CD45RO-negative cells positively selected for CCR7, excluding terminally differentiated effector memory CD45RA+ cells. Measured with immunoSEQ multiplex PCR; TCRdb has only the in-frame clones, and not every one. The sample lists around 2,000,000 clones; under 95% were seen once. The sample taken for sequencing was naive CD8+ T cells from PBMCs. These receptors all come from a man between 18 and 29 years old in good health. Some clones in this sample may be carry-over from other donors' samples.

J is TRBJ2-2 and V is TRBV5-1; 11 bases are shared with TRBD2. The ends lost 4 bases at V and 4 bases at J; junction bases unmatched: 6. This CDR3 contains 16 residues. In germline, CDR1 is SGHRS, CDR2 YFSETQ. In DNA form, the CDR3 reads TGCGCCAGCAGCGCTACTAGCGGGAGTGGCACCGGGGAGCTGTTTTTT. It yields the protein CASSATSGSGTGELFF.

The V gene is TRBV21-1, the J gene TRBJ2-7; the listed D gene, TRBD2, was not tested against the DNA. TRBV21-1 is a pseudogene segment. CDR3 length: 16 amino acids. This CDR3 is CASSKISPSGSYEQYF. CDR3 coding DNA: TGTGCCAGCAGCAAAATCAGCCCTAGCGGGAGCTACGAGCAGTACTTC.

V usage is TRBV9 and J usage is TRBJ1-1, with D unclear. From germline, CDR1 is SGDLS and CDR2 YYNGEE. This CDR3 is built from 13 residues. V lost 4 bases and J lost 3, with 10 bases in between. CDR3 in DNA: TGTGCCAGCAGCCAAGACGGGGACACTGAAGCTTTCTTT. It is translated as CASSQDGDTEAFF.

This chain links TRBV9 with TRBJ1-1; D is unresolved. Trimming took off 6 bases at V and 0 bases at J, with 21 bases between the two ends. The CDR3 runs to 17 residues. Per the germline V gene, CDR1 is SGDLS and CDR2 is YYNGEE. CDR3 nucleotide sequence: TGTGCCAGCACCATGGGGATAAAGGACTCCTTGAACACTGAAGCTTTCTTT. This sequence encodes CASTMGIKDSLNTEAFF.